Described below is a single T cell receptor beta chain sequence and its context. No antigen is known for it. The CDR3 is 16 amino acids. V trimming: 4 bases; J trimming: 4 bases; junction bases outside the gene matches: 10. CDR1 is SGHRS and CDR2 is YFSETQ in the germline V gene. These data originate in a study of CD8 T cells in ankylosing spondylitis. Study results and caveats: Among TCR beta sequences, a motif of eight or nine highly homologous variants appeared characteristic of ankylosing spondylitis blood.

A single record per CDR3 protein comes from TCRdb applying MiXCR to the 5' RACE reads. Among 750,000 to 850,000 distinct CDR3 sequences listed, 12% were seen once. This receptor was identified in a male donor with ankylosing spondylitis. The V call is TRBV5-1, the J call TRBJ2-3, with TRBD1 matching 9 bases. Specimen: blood, either unsorted or a sorted T cell fraction (not recorded which). CDR3 residues: CASSKGGQGFADTQYF. The CDR3 nucleotides are TGCGCCAGCAGCAAGGGGGGACAGGGTTTTGCAGATACGCAGTATTTT.